These T cell receptor beta chains were read from a single sample in a study of vaccination effects on CD4 cells after COVID-19. These receptors are not linked to any known antigen. Method: immunoSEQ multiplex PCR; TCRdb's copy keeps in-frame clones and lacks some. The sample yields some 74,000 clones, about 81% seen once. Sequencing was performed on CD4+ T cells from PBMCs cultured with HCoV-229E spike peptides, taken after COVID-19 vaccination. The receptors were sampled from a human donor who received a COVID-19 vaccine. The CDR3 runs from the conserved cysteine through the conserved F or W. A D gene is named only where the DNA matches it firmly. The listing skips clone size in some rows; elsewhere it reads once, few, many or a size class.

>TRBV12-3/TRBV12-4|-|TRBJ1-2|-
CASSFSRPGYTF
TGTGCCAGCAGTTTTTCCCGTCCCGGCTACACCTTC
>TRBV5-8|TRBD1|TRBJ1-6|-
CASSPGGWSYNSPLHF
TGTGCCAGCAGCCCAGGGGGATGGTCCTATAATTCACCCCTCCACTTT
>TRBV4-2|-|TRBJ2-1|-
CASSLVGQNNEQFF
TGTGCCAGCAGCCTAGTCGGACAGAACAATGAGCAGTTCTTC
>TRBV29-1|-|TRBJ2-3|-
CSADGGPRGLTDTQYF
TGCAGCGCCGATGGGGGACCGAGAGGATTGACAGATACGCAGTATTTT
>TRBV24-1|-|TRBJ2-5|-
CATSDPTHSGETQYF
TGTGCCACCAGTGATCCCACACATTCCGGGGAGACCCAGTACTTC
>TRBV30|-|TRBJ1-2|few
CAWRHSNYGYTF
TGTGCCTGGAGGCACAGTAACTATGGCTACACCTTC
>TRBV25-1|-|TRBJ1-1|-
CASRADIATEAFF
TGTGCCAGCAGGGCGGACATTGCCACTGAAGCTTTCTTT
>TRBV2|-|TRBJ1-2|-
CASSEMTARDGYTF
TGTGCCAGCAGTGAAATGACAGCGAGGGATGGCTACACCTTC
>TRBV5-1|TRBD2|TRBJ2-3|-
CASSLVAGGTADTQYF
TGCGCCAGCAGCTTGGTAGCGGGGGGGACCGCAGATACGCAGTATTTT
>TRBV28|-|TRBJ1-1|-
CASSLKRERRAFF
TGTGCCAGCAGTTTAAAAAGGGAACGCCGAGCTTTCTTT
>TRBV19|-|TRBJ1-2|-
CASSIGRGNGRGYTF
TGTGCCAGTAGTATCGGCCGCGGAAACGGACGTGGCTACACCTTC